The 25 T cell receptor beta chains reported below all come from one sample, sequenced in a study of T cells after posttransplantation cyclophosphamide. Cells defined as naive were viable CD3+CD4+ or CD3+CD8+ and CCR7+CD45RA+CD45RO-CD95-CD27+CD28+. Only in-frame clones appear in the TCRdb table, and some are missing; sequencing was by immunoSEQ multiplex PCR. Of 9,900 or so clones listed, 95% to 98% are singletons. The sequenced sample consisted of naive CD4+ T cells sorted from PBMCs. These receptors were obtained from a woman aged 55-75 years in good health, CMV-negative, and a related stem cell transplant donor.

This clone was observed a handful of times. This rearrangement joins TRBV18 to TRBJ2-2, with 9 positions matching TRBD1. There are 17 residues in the CDR3. Germline CDR1 KGHSH, CDR2 LQKENI. The J segment lost 3 bases and the V segment lost 2 bases, leaving 7 bases of the junction unmatched. CDR3: CASSPLPGQGDTGELFF. The CDR3 DNA reads TGTGCCAGCTCACCATTACCGGGACAGGGAGACACCGGGGAGCTGTTTTTT.

The genes are TRBV19 and TRBJ2-2, with TRBD2 matching over 7 bases. The germline V gene encodes CDR1 LNHDA and CDR2 SQIVND (reference sequence). This CDR3 comprises 18 residues. V gave up 3 bases and J gave up 0 bases; unmatched junction bases: 10. The CDR3 is CASSIEGLRTANTGELFF. The CDR3, as DNA: TGTGCCAGTAGTATCGAGGGACTACGAACCGCGAACACCGGGGAGCTGTTTTTT.

The chain joins TRBV5-4 to TRBJ2-3; maybe TRBD2 (7 bases). This CDR3 contains 16 residues. The V gene's germline CDR1 is SGHNT and CDR2 YYREEE (reference sequence). Trimming took off 0 bases at V and 6 bases at J, with 17 bases between the two ends. The chain's CDR3 is CASSLAGGGRGDTQYF. The CDR3, as DNA: TGTGCCAGCAGCTTGGCGGGGGGCGGGAGAGGGGATACGCAGTATTTT.

This clone appeared a single time. The CDR3 sequence is CASSGSGIISQETQYF. In DNA form, the CDR3 reads TGTGCCAGCAGCGGTAGCGGGATTATTTCCCAAGAGACCCAGTACTTC. This chain links TRBV7-8 with TRBJ2-5, with 8 bases that match TRBD2. V was clipped by 5 bases and J by 1 base; unmatched bases: 9. Germline lookup yields CDR1 SGHVS and CDR2 FQNEAQ. The CDR3 loop spans 16 amino acids.

The rearrangement joins TRBV7-9 to TRBJ2-2; D is ambiguous. The CDR3 loop spans 15 amino acids. Germline lookup yields CDR1 SEHNR and CDR2 FQNEAQ (reference sequence). V lost 1 base to trimming and J lost 4 bases, with 10 bases between them. CDR3 nucleotides: TGTGCCAGCAGCTTAGGTCCAGGCCTCACCGGGGAGCTGTTTTTT. It yields the protein CASSLGPGLTGELFF.

The chain combines TRBV7-9 with TRBJ2-3; unclear D gene. This CDR3 has 11 amino acids. The V and J ends lost 6 bases and 2 bases respectively, with 3 bases between them. Germline-derived CDR1 and CDR2 are SEHNR and FQNEAQ (reference sequence). The CDR3: CASSNTDTQYF. The DNA of the CDR3 is TGTGCCAGCAGTAACACAGATACGCAGTATTTT. Filled out from reference TRBV7-9 and TRBJ2-3, the complete variable domain reads DTGVSQNPRHKITKRGQNVTFRCDPISEHNRLYWYRQTLGQGPEFLTYFQNEAQLEKSRLLSDRFSAERPKGSFSTLEIQRTEQGDSAMYLCASSNTDTQYFGPGTRLTVL.

The rearrangement links TRBV5-4 to TRBJ2-5; weak D call: TRBD2 (6 bases). Germline values: CDR1 SGHNT, CDR2 YYREEE (reference sequence). V was clipped by 6 bases and J by 7 bases, with 28 bases between them. The CDR3 totals 17 residues. CDR3 nucleotides: TGTGCCAGCACCAATGAGGGCGTCAGGGCCTTGGGGGGGACCCAGTACTTC. It codes for CASTNEGVRALGGTQYF.

This clone was seen just once. CDR3 in amino acids: CASSESRGNTIYF. CDR3 in DNA: TGTGCCAGCAGTGAATCCCGGGGAAACACCATATATTTT. The chain recombines TRBV25-1 with TRBJ1-3; D uncertain. CDR1 MGHDK and CDR2 SYGVNS come from the germline V gene. V was clipped by 1 base and J by 4 bases, with 5 bases between them. The CDR3 runs to 13 residues. The whole variable domain, remainder taken from reference TRBV25-1 and TRBJ1-3, is EADIYQTPRYLVIGTGKKITLECSQTMGHDKMYWYQQDPGMELHLIHYSYGVNSTEKGDLSSESTVSRIRTEHFPLTLESARPSHTSQYLCASSESRGNTIYFGEGSWLTVV.

The table lists this clone with a count of one. This sequence joins TRBV5-1 and TRBJ2-7; TRBD2 matches at 8 bases. The V segment lost 0 bases and the J segment 5 bases; nucleotides outside the gene matches: 10. The germline gives CDR1 SGHRS, CDR2 YFSETQ. This CDR3 comprises 16 residues. The chain's CDR3 is CASSLGYTGTRNEQYF. The CDR3 DNA is TGCGCCAGCAGCTTGGGATACACCGGGACTAGGAACGAGCAGTACTTC.

Here the CDR3 reads CASSYRGGGKKNTEAFF. For the CDR3, the DNA is TGTGCCAGCTCTTACAGAGGGGGTGGGAAGAAAAACACTGAAGCTTTCTTT. The V and J genes are TRBV18 and TRBJ1-1; TRBD1 might be the D (6 bases). CDR1 is KGHSH and CDR2 is LQKENI in the germline V gene. The V and J ends lost 6 bases and 2 bases respectively, with 22 bases between them. CDR3 length: 17 amino acids.

Only one count was recorded for this clone. The genes are TRBV7-3 and TRBJ2-3; 10 positions agree with TRBD1. Looked up from germline, CDR1 is SGHTA and CDR2 is FQGTGA. There are 12 residues in the CDR3. V lost 5 bases, J lost 10 bases, and 3 bases stayed unmatched. CDR3 residues: CASSGDRGPQYF. CDR3 coding DNA: TGTGCCAGCAGCGGGGACAGGGGCCCGCAGTATTTT. The whole variable domain, remainder taken from reference TRBV7-3 and TRBJ2-3, is GAGVSQTPSNKVTEKGKYVELRCDPISGHTALYWYRQSLGQGPEFLIYFQGTGAADDSGLPNDRFFAVRPEGSVSTLKIQRTERGDSAVYLCASSGDRGPQYFGPGTRLTVL.

V is TRBV6-6 and J is TRBJ1-5; a possible D gene is TRBD1 (6 bases). CDR3 length: 14 amino acids. Trimming took 0 bases from V and 6 from J, leaving 9 bases between them. Germline CDR1 reads MNHNY; CDR2 reads SVGAGI (reference sequence). The chain's CDR3 is CASSYSGGGQPQHF. Written as DNA, the CDR3 is TGTGCCAGCAGTTACTCAGGGGGTGGTCAGCCCCAGCATTTT.

V usage is TRBV5-1 and J usage is TRBJ2-4; 8 positions agree with TRBD2. The CDR3 length is 14 residues. Germline CDR1 and CDR2: SGHRS and YFSETQ. After removal of 4 bases from V and 6 bases from J, the junction contained 6 bases not matched to a gene. CDR3: CASSNGGAGNIQYF. As DNA, the CDR3 is TGCGCCAGCAGCAACGGGGGGGCCGGAAACATTCAGTACTTC.

The rearrangement links TRBV19 to TRBJ2-1; 8 bases map to TRBD2. The length of the CDR3 is 13 residues. The germline gives CDR1 LNHDA, CDR2 SQIVND (reference sequence). V was pared by 4 bases and J by 8 bases, with 4 bases of the junction left unmatched. CDR3 nucleotide sequence: TGTGCCAGTAGTAGGACTAGCCGGTATGAGCAGTTCTTC. This codes for CASSRTSRYEQFF.

The chain joins TRBV5-1 to TRBJ1-1; possibly TRBD1 for D (5 bases). V was shortened by 4 bases and J by 1 base, with 23 bases between the two germline ends. Per germline, CDR1 SGHRS and CDR2 YFSETQ. This CDR3 is 18 amino acids long. In DNA form, the CDR3 reads TGCGCCAGCAGCCGCGAGGCCGGGGGTCGCCGGCGGAACACTGAAGCTTTCTTT. As protein: CASSREAGGRRRNTEAFF.

This chain uses TRBV6-1 with TRBJ1-1, with 9 bases aligning to TRBD1. Germline trimming cut 3 bases from V and 0 bases from J; bases unmatched to any gene: 8. Germline loops: CDR1 MNHNS, CDR2 SASEGT. This CDR3 is built from 17 residues. The CDR3 spells CASSDLVYRGLNTEAFF. CDR3 in DNA: TGTGCCAGCAGTGACCTGGTATACAGGGGGCTGAACACTGAAGCTTTCTTT.

The V and J genes are TRBV6-6 and TRBJ2-7, with 8 bases identical to TRBD1. CDR3 length equals 13 residues. V shed 7 bases, J shed 6 bases, and the junction held 8 bases outside the gene matches. Germline values: CDR1 MNHNY, CDR2 SVGAGI (reference sequence). In nucleotides, the CDR3 is TGTGCCAGCACGCGACAGGGGAAGGGCGAGCAGTACGTC. Amino acid sequence: CASTRQGKGEQYV.

This chain's CDR3 is CASSSGGAGNEQFF. DNA of the CDR3: TGTGCCAGCAGCTCAGGGGGCGCAGGCAATGAGCAGTTCTTC. The chain carries TRBV7-2 and TRBJ2-1, with 8 bases lining up with TRBD1. The CDR3 sequence is 14 residues long. Germline loops: CDR1 SGHTA, CDR2 FQGNSA. With V trimmed by 4 bases and J by 6 bases, 5 bases remained unmatched.

V is TRBV4-3 and J is TRBJ1-1; the match to TRBD1 covers 11 bases. The junction had 5 bases not matched to a gene; V was cut back by 1 base and J by 4 bases. This CDR3 comprises 16 residues. Germline values: CDR1 LGHNA, CDR2 YSLEER. The CDR3 DNA follows: TGCGCCAGCAGCCAAGTGGCCGGGACAGGGGGCACTGAAGCTTTCTTT. It codes for CASSQVAGTGGTEAFF.

This rearrangement joins TRBV18 to TRBJ2-1; TRBD1 is a possible D gene (8 bases). This CDR3 has 15 amino acids. Germline V lookup: CDR1 KGHSH, CDR2 LQKENI. V gave up 3 bases and J gave up 4 bases, with 13 bases separating them. The CDR3 spells CASSPDREGYNEQFF. The CDR3 DNA reads as TGTGCCAGCTCACCGGACAGGGAGGGGTACAATGAGCAGTTCTTC.

The rearrangement uses TRBV7-2 and TRBJ2-1, with TRBD2 matching over 8 bases. The CDR3 extends over 15 amino acids. Germline values: CDR1 SGHTA, CDR2 FQGNSA. The junction had 5 bases not matched to a gene; V was cut back by 1 base and J by 6 bases. DNA for the CDR3: TGTGCCAGCAGCTTAGAAGCGGGAGTATCCAATGAGCAGTTCTTC. As protein: CASSLEAGVSNEQFF.

The chain employs TRBV5-1 and TRBJ2-7; D is perhaps TRBD1 (6 bases). CDR3 length equals 13 residues. The germline gives CDR1 SGHRS, CDR2 YFSETQ. The germline V and J ends were trimmed by 4 bases and 5 bases, with 13 bases remaining between them. The CDR3 DNA reads TGCGCCAGCAGCCCGGCCAGGGGAAACGAGCAGTACTTC. Amino acids: CASSPARGNEQYF.

This clone came up once. J is TRBJ2-5 and V is TRBV11-3, with 7 bases lining up with TRBD2. Germline V gives CDR1 SGHNT, CDR2 YENEEA. The ends lost 1 base at V and 0 bases at J; junction bases unmatched: 5. The CDR3 has 16 residues. For the CDR3, the DNA is TGTGCCAGCAGCTTAGGGGGAGCGGGGAACCAAGAGACCCAGTACTTC. Encoded protein: CASSLGGAGNQETQYF.

The V and J genes are TRBV7-7 and TRBJ2-1; TRBD2 is a possible D gene (6 bases). The CDR3 is 16 amino acids. The ends were cut back, 5 bases at V and 0 bases at J, with 14 bases in the middle. Germline CDR1 and CDR2: SSHAT and FNYEAQ (reference sequence). CDR3 sequence: CASSPSGGSSYNEQFF. In DNA form, the CDR3 reads TGTGCCAGCAGCCCCTCCGGGGGTAGCTCCTACAATGAGCAGTTCTTC.

This sequence joins TRBV4-2 and TRBJ2-4; TRBD2 matches 8 bases. V shed 0 bases, J shed 6 bases, and the junction held 7 bases outside the gene matches. The CDR3 covers 16 residues. CDR1 and CDR2 (germline): LGHNA, YNFKEQ. The CDR3 region has the DNA TGTGCCAGCAGCCAAGATTTCGGGACTAGAGGAAACATTCAGTACTTC. It is translated as CASSQDFGTRGNIQYF.